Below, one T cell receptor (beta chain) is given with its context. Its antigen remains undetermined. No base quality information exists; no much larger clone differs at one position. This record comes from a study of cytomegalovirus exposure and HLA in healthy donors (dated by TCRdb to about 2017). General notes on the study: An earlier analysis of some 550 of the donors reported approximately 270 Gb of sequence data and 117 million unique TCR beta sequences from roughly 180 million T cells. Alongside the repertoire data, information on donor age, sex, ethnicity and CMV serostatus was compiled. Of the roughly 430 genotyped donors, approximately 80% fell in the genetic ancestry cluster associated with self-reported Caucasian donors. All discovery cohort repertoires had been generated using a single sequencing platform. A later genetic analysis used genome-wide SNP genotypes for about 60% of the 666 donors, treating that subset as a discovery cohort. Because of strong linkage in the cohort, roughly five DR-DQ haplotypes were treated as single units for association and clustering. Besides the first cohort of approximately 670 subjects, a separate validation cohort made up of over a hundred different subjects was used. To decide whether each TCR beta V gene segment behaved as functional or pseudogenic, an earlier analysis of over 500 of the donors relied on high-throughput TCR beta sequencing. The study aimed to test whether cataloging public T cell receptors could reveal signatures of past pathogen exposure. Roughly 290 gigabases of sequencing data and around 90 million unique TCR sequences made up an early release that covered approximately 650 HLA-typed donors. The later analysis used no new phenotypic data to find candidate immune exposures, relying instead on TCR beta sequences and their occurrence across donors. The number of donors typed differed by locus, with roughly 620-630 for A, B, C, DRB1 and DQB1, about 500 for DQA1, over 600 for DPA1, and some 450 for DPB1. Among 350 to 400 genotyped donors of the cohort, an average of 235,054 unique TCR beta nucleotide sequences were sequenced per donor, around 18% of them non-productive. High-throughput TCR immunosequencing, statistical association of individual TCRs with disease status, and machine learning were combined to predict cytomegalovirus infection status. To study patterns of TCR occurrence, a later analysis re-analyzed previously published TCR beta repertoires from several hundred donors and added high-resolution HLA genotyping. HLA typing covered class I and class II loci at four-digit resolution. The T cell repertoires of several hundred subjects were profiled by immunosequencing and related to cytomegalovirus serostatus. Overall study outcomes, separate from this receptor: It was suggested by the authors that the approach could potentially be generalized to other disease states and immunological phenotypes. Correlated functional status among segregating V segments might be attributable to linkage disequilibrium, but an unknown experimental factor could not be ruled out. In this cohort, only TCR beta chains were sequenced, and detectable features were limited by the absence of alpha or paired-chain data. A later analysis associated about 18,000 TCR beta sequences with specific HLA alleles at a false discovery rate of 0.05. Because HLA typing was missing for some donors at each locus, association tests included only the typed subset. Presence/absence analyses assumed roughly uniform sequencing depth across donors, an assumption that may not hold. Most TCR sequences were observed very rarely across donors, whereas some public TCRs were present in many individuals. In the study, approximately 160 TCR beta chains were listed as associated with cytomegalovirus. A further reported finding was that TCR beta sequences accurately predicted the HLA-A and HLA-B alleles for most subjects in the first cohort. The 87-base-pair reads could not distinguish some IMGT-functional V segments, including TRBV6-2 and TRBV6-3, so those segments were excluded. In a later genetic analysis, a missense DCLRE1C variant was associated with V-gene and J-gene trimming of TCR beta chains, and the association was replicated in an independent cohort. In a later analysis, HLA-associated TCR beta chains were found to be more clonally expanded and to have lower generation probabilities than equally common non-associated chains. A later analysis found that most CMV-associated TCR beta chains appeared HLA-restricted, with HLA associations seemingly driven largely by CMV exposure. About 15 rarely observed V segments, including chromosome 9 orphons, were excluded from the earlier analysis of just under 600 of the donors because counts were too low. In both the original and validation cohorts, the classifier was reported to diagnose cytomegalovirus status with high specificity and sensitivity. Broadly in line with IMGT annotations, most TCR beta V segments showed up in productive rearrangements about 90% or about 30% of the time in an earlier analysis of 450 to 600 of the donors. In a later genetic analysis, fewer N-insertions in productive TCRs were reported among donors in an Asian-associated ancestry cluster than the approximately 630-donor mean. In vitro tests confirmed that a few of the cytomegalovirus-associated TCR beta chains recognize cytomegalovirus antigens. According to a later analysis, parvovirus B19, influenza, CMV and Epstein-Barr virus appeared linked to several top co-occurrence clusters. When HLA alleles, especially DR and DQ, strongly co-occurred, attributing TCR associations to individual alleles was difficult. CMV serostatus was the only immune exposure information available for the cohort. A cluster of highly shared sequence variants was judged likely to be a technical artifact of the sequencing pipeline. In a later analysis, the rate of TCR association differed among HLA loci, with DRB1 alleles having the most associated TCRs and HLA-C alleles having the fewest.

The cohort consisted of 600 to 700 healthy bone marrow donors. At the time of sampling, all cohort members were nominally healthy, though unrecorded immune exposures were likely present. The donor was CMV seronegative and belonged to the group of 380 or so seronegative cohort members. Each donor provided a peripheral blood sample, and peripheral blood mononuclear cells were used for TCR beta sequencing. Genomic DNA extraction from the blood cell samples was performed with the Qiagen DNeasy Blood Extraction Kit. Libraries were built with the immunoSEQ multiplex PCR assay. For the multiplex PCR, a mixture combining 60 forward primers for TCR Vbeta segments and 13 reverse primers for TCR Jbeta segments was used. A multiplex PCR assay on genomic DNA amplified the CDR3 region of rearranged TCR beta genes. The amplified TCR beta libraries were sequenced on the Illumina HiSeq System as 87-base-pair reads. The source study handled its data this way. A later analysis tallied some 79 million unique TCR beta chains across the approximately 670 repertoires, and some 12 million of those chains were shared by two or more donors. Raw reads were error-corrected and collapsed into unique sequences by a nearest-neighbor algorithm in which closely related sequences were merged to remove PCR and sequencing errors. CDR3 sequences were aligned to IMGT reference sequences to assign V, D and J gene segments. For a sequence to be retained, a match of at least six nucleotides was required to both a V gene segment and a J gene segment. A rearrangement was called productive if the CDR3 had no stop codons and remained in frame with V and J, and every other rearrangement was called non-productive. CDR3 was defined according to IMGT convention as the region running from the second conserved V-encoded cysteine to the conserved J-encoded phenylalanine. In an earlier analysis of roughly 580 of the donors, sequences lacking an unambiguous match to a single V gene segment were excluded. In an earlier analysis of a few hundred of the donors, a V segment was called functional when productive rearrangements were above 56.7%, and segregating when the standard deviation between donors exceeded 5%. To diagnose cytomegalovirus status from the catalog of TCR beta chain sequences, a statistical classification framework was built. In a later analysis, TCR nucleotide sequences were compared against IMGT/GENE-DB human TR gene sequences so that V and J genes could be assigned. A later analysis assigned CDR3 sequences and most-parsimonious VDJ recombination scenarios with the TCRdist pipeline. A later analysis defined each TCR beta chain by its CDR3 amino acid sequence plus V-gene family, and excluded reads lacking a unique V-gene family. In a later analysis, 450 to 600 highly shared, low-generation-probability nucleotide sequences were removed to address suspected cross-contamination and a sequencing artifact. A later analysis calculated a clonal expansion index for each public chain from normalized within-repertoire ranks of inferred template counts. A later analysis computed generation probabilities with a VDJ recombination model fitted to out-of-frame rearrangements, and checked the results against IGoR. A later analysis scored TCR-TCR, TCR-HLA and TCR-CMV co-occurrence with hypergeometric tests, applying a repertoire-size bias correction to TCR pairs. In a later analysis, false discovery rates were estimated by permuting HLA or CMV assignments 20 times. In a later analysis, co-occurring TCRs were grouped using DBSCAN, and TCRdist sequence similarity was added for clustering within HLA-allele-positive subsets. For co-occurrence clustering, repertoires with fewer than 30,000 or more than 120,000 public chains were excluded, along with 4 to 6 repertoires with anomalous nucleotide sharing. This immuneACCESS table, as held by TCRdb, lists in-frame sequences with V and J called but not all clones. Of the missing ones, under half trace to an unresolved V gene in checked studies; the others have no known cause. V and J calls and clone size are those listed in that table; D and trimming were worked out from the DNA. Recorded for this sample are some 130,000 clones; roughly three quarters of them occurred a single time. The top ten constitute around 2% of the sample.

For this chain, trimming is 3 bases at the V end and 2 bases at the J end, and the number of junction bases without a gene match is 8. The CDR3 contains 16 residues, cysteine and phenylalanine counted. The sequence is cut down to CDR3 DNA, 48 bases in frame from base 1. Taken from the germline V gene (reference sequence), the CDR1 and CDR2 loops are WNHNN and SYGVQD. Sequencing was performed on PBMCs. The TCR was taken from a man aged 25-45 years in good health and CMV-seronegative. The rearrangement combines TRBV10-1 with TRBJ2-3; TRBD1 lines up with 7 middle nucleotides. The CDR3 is CASSDPGTEYTDTQYF. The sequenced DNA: TGCGCCAGCAGTGATCCCGGGACAGAATACACAGATACGCAGTATTTT.